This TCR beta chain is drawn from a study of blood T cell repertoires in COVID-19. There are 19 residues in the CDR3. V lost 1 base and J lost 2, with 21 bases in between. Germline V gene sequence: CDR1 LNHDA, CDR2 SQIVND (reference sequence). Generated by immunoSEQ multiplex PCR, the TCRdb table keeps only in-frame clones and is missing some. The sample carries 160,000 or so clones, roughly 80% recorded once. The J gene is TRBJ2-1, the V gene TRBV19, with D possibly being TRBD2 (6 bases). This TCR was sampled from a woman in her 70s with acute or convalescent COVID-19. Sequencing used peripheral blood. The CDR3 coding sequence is TGTGCCAGTAGTATAGGTCGAGTGCGGGGCGGGGAAGCCTACAATGAGCAGTTCTTC. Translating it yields CASSIGRVRGGEAYNEQFF.